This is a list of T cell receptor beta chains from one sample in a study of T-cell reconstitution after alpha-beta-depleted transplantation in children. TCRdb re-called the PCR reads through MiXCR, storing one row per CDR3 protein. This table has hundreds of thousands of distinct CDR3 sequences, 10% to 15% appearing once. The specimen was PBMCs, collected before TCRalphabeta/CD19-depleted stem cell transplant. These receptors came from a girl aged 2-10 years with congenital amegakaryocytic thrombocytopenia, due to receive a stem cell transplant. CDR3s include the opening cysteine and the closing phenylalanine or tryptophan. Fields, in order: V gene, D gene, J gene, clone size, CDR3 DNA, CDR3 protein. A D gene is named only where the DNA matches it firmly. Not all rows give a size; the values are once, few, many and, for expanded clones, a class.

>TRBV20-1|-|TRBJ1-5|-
TGCAGTGCTAGTCCCCGCTGGGAGAATCAGCCCCAGCATTTT
CSASPRWENQPQHF
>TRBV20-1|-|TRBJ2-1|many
TGCAGTGCTCCGTGGGAAGGAGGCCCGGATGAGCAGTTCTTC
CSAPWEGGPDEQFF
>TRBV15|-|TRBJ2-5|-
TGTGCCACCAGCAGAGATCCCGGAGGCAGGATAGGAGAGACCCAGTACTTC
CATSRDPGGRIGETQYF
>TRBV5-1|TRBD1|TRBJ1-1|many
TGCGCCAGCAGCCACCTTTTTTCGGGACAGGGGGATTGGACTGAAGCTTTCTTT
CASSHLFSGQGDWTEAFF
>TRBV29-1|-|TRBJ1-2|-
TGCAGCGCGCCGGGCCCGCCGCATGGCTACACCTTC
CSAPGPPHGYTF
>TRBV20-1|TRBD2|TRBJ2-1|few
TGCAGTGCTAGAGCGATGGGGCTAGCGGGAGTCCATGAGCAGTTCTTC
CSARAMGLAGVHEQFF
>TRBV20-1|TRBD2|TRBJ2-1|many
TGCAGTGCAAGACTAGCGGGAGACACCTACAATGAGCAGTTCTTC
CSARLAGDTYNEQFF
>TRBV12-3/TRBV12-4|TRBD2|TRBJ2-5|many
TGTGCCAGCAGTTTAGACCAAGGGAGGGTTTATCAAGAGACCCAGTACTTC
CASSLDQGRVYQETQYF
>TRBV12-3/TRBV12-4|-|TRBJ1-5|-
TGTGCCAGCAGTTTAGTAGTTTTGACCGGCACAGATACGCAGCATTTT
CASSLVVLTGTDTQHF
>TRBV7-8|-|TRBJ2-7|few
TGTGCCAGCAGCTCCGGGACCCTCTACGAGCAGTACTTC
CASSSGTLYEQYF
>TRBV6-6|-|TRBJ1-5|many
TGTGCCAGCAGTTTAGGGGCGTATCAGCCCCAGCATTTT
CASSLGAYQPQHF
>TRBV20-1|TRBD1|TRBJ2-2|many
TGCAGTGCTAGAGACCCGCGACAGGGGTCGGGCGCCGGGGAGCTGTTTTTT
CSARDPRQGSGAGELFF
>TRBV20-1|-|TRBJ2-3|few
TGCAGTGCTAGGCGGCTAGCCACTCGGGATACGCAGTATTTT
CSARRLATRDTQYF
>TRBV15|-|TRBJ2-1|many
TGTGCCACCAGCAGAGTTCCCACAGGGTGGTACAATGAGCAGTTCTTC
CATSRVPTGWYNEQFF
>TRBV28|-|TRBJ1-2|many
TGTGCCAGCAGTGCCCCCCGTGGCTACACCTTC
CASSAPRGYTF
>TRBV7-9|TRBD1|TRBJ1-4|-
TGTGCCAGCAGCCGTGACAGGGGTCAGGGTAATGAAAAACTGTTTTTT
CASSRDRGQGNEKLFF
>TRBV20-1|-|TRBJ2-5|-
TGCAGTGCAGATGGAGGGTTTGAGAACCAAGAGACCCAGTACTTC
CSADGGFENQETQYF
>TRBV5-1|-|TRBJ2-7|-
TGCGCCAGCAGCTTGGCCACCCCCAATCCCACCTACGAGCAGTACTTC
CASSLATPNPTYEQYF
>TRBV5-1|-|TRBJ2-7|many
TGCGCCAGCAGCCTTGATTTCGCATCCTACGAGCAGTACTTC
CASSLDFASYEQYF
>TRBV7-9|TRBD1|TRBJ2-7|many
TGTGCCAGCAGCTTTACAGGGGATGGCTACGAGCAGTACTTC
CASSFTGDGYEQYF
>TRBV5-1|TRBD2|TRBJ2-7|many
TGCGCCAGCACCCGCGGAGTTCAGAGCGGGGGAACCTACGAGCAGTACTTC
CASTRGVQSGGTYEQYF
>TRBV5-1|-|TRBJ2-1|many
TGCGCCAGCAGCGGGAGGCCTACCTACAATGAGCAGTTCTTC
CASSGRPTYNEQFF
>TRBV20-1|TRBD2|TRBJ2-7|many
TGCAGTGCTAGAGACCCCTTTAGCGGGACATCCTACGAGCAGTACTTC
CSARDPFSGTSYEQYF
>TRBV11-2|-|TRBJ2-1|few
TGTGCCAGCAGCTTAGGCGGGGAGGAGCAGTTCTTC
CASSLGGEEQFF
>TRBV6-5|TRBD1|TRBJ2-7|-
TGTGCCAGCAGTTTGACCTATCCGGGACAGGGGGAGCGCGAGCAGTACTTC
CASSLTYPGQGEREQYF
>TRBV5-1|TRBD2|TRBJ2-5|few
TGCGCCAGCAGCTTGGATGGCGCGGGAGTTCAAGAGACCCAGTACTTC
CASSLDGAGVQETQYF
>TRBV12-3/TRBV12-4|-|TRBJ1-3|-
TGTGCCAGCAGTCCCGGTAACGGGGGAAACACCATATATTTT
CASSPGNGGNTIYF
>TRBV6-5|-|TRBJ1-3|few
TGTGCCAGCAGTTACGCGGCGGCCGACAACTCTGGAAACACCATATATTTT
CASSYAAADNSGNTIYF
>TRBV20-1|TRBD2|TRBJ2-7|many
TGCAGTGCTAGAGTAGGGACTAGCGGAACCTACGAGCAGTACTTC
CSARVGTSGTYEQYF
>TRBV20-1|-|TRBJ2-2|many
TGCAGTGCTTCTAGCTCCCATTACACCGGGGAGCTGTTTTTT
CSASSSHYTGELFF
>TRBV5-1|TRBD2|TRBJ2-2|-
TGCGCCAGCAGCTTGGGGCTAGCGGAAGGAGGGGAGCTGTTTTTT
CASSLGLAEGGELFF
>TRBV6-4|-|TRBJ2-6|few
TGTGCCAGCAGTGACTCGGACTCTGGGGCCAACGTCCTGACTTTC
CASSDSDSGANVLTF
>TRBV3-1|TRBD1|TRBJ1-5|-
TGTGCCAGCAGCCCAAACCAGGGGGATCAGCCCCAGCATTTT
CASSPNQGDQPQHF
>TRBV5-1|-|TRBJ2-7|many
TGCGCCAGCAGCCCCATGAAGGGAGTTTCCTACGAGCAGTACTTC
CASSPMKGVSYEQYF
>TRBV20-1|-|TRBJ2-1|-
TGCAGTGCTAGAGCTAGGGGAAGGATCTCCTACAATGAGCAGTTCTTC
CSARARGRISYNEQFF
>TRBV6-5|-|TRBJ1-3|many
TGTGCCAGCAGTCGACCGGGGCCGGGCAACGGAAACACCATATATTTT
CASSRPGPGNGNTIYF
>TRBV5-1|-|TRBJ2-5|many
TGCGCCAGCAGCTTGGATCTGACGGAGACCCAGTACTTC
CASSLDLTETQYF
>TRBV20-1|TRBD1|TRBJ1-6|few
TGCAGTGCTCGACAGGGGCCTAATTCACCCCTCCACTTT
CSARQGPNSPLHF
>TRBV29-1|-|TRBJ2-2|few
TGCAGCGTTTTGGGAGGAGGTACCGGGGAGCTGTTTTTT
CSVLGGGTGELFF
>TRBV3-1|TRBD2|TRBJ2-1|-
TGTGCCAGCAGCAAAGCTGACATCCAGCGGGGAAATAGCGGGGAGCAGTTCTTC
CASSKADIQRGNSGEQFF
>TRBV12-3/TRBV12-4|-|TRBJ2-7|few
TGTGCCAGCAGTTGGGACATGGACGAGCAGTACTTC
CASSWDMDEQYF
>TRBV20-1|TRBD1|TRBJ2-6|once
TGCTGCGCAAACACAGGGGGCAAAAACTCTGGGGCCAACGTCCTGACTTTC
CCANTGGKNSGANVLTF
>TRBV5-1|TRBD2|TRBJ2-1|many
TGCGCCAGCAGCTGGGTGCTAGCGGGGACTATCAATGAGCAGTTCTTC
CASSWVLAGTINEQFF